The 26 T cell receptor beta chains below were found in one sample sequenced in a study of technical replicates of blood from several donors. Method: immunoSEQ multiplex PCR; TCRdb's copy keeps in-frame clones and lacks some. The table lists about 64,000 clones, 80% to 90% of them singletons. The source material was PBMCs. These receptor sequences come from a human donor in good health. Some clones in this sample may be carry-over from other donors' samples.

This clone was detected only a few times. The V and J genes are TRBV4-3 and TRBJ1-2, with 8 nucleotides matching TRBD1. V gave up 0 bases and J gave up 10 bases; unmatched junction bases: 13. Germline V gives CDR1 LGHNA, CDR2 YSLEER. The CDR3 runs to 16 residues. The CDR3 DNA reads as TGCGCCAGCAGCCAAGATCTATTTGACAGGGGCCGCGACTACACCTTC. The encoded protein is CASSQDLFDRGRDYTF.

The chain combines TRBV7-2 with TRBJ2-3; D is uncertain. With 5 bases removed from V and 1 base from J, the gap between germline ends came to 13 bases. Germline assignment: CDR1 SGHTA and CDR2 FQGNSA. The CDR3 has 15 amino acids. CDR3 loop: CASSPTYSGTDTQYF. The CDR3 DNA sequence: TGTGCCAGCAGCCCAACATATTCCGGCACAGATACGCAGTATTTT.

The rearrangement links TRBV6-1 to TRBJ2-3; 10 bases map to TRBD2. V gave up 3 bases and J gave up 5 bases; unmatched junction bases: 5. CDR1 and CDR2 from the germline V gene are MNHNS and SASEGT. CDR3 size: 15 residues. The CDR3 protein is CASSEGLAGVDTQYF. In nucleotides, the CDR3 is TGTGCCAGCAGTGAGGGGCTAGCGGGAGTAGATACGCAGTATTTT.

This clone has a handful of counts. The V gene is TRBV19, the J gene TRBJ1-1, with D possibly being TRBD1 (5 bases). Trimming left V 2 bases short and J 3 bases short, with 16 bases between. The germline gives CDR1 LNHDA, CDR2 SQIVND (reference sequence). CDR3 size: 16 residues. DNA of the CDR3: TGTGCCAGTAGTATAAGCCTTACAGGCGGGGACACTGAAGCTTTCTTT. This translates into CASSISLTGGDTEAFF.

The chain joins TRBV9 to TRBJ2-3; perhaps TRBD2 as D (6 bases). The CDR3 runs to 17 residues. In germline, CDR1 is SGDLS, CDR2 YYNGEE. V was pared by 0 bases and J by 8 bases, with 22 bases between. The chain's CDR3 is CASSVGGAGTLPGTQYF. The CDR3 bases are TGTGCCAGCAGCGTAGGCGGGGCTGGGACCCTCCCGGGTACGCAGTATTTT.

The CDR3 nucleotides are TGTGCCAGCAGTGAAAGGGGGTCCTCACCCCTCCACTTT. This codes for CASSERGSSPLHF. The genes are TRBV6-1 and TRBJ1-6, with a weak D call TRBD1 (6 bases). With 2 bases removed from V and 10 bases from J, the gap between germline ends came to 9 bases. Looked up from germline, CDR1 is MNHNS and CDR2 is SASEGT. The CDR3 loop spans 13 amino acids.

The rearrangement joins TRBV7-9 to TRBJ2-7; D ambiguous. CDR1 SEHNR and CDR2 FQNEAQ come from the germline V gene (reference sequence). The CDR3 contains 13 residues. Deletions cut 5 bases from V and 6 bases from J, with 14 bases between. CDR3 in amino acids: CASSRSPETEQYF. As DNA, the CDR3 is TGTGCCAGCAGCAGATCACCGGAGACCGAGCAGTACTTC.

This chain joins TRBV27 and TRBJ1-5; 9 nucleotides line up with TRBD1. This CDR3 has 17 amino acids. The V and J ends lost 5 bases and 2 bases, in that order; junction bases with no gene match: 10. The germline gives CDR1 MNHEY, CDR2 SMNVEV (reference sequence). The CDR3 loop is CASSPQGASKGNQPQHF. For the CDR3, the DNA is TGTGCCAGCAGTCCACAGGGGGCGAGTAAGGGCAATCAGCCCCAGCATTTT.

The J gene is TRBJ1-5, the V gene TRBV2; 8 bases are shared with TRBD1. Germline V lookup: CDR1 SNHLY, CDR2 FYNNEI. The CDR3 has 14 amino acids. The ends lost 6 bases at V and 4 bases at J; junction bases unmatched: 5. As DNA, the CDR3 is TGTGCCAGCAGCGGGGGACAGGATAATCAGCCCCAGCATTTT. The encoded protein is CASSGGQDNQPQHF.

The J gene is TRBJ1-5, the V gene TRBV18; 7 bases are a match to TRBD1. Germline-derived CDR1 and CDR2 are KGHSH and LQKENI. Trimming at V came to 4 bases and at J to 5 bases, leaving 8 bases not matched to a gene. The length of the CDR3 is 15 residues. The CDR3 nucleotides read TGTGCCAGCTCACTCGAAACAGGGGTCCATCAGCCCCAGCATTTT. This sequence encodes CASSLETGVHQPQHF.

The chain uses TRBV27 and TRBJ2-6, with 7 bases matching TRBD2. V lost 3 bases and J lost 3; bases outside the gene matches: 2. CDR3 length equals 15 residues. Germline CDR1 MNHEY, CDR2 SMNVEV (reference sequence). The CDR3 region has the DNA TGTGCCAGCAGTTTTTGGGGGGGTGGGGCCAACGTCCTGACTTTC. As protein: CASSFWGGGANVLTF.

This clone was recorded once. The chain has TRBV5-5 and TRBJ2-3, with 12 bases that match TRBD1. The junction had 3 bases not matched to a gene; V was cut back by 3 bases and J by 1 base. The CDR3 has 16 amino acids. CDR1 SGHKS and CDR2 YYEKEE come from the germline V gene (reference sequence). The CDR3 coding sequence is TGTGCCAGCAGCTCGGGACAGGGGGCTCGCACAGATACGCAGTATTTT. Its translation: CASSSGQGARTDTQYF.

This clone was seen a single time. The chain has TRBV5-4 and TRBJ1-5; no definite D call. The V and J ends lost 2 bases and 1 base respectively, with 10 bases between them. The CDR3 length is 15 residues. Germline-derived CDR1 and CDR2 are SGHNT and YYREEE (reference sequence). CDR3 region: CASSLSPGSNQPQHF. In DNA form, the CDR3 reads TGTGCCAGCAGCTTATCCCCCGGGAGCAATCAGCCCCAGCATTTT.

This sequence joins TRBV5-1 and TRBJ2-7, with D maybe TRBD1 (6 bases). Germline V CDR1 and CDR2: SGHRS, YFSETQ. Trimming removed 1 base at V and 3 bases at J, with 14 bases between. This CDR3 region has 15 residues. CDR3 nucleotides: TGCGCCAGCAGCTTGACTCAGGGGATCTTCTACGAGCAGTACTTC. It yields the protein CASSLTQGIFYEQYF. Based on the CDR3 plus reference TRBV5-1 and TRBJ2-7, the full variable domain is KAGVTQTPRYLIKTRGQQVTLSCSPISGHRSVSWYQQTPGQGLQFLFEYFSETQRNKGNFPGRFSGRQFSNSRSEMNVSTLELGDSALYLCASSLTQGIFYEQYFGPGTRLTVT.

The V call is TRBV30, the J call TRBJ1-2; D not certain. There are 13 residues in the CDR3. V lost 3 bases to trimming and J lost 8 bases, with 16 bases between them. Germline loops: CDR1 GTSNPN, CDR2 SVGIG (reference sequence). The CDR3 sequence is CAWRDTAGRGYTF. In DNA form, the CDR3 reads TGTGCCTGGAGAGACACAGCCGGCAGGGGCTACACCTTC.

The CDR3 DNA is TGCACCGTCAGCGCAGAAGAGACCCAGTACTTC. Translation gives CTVSAEETQYF. This chain links TRBV20-1 with TRBJ2-5, with D unresolved. From germline, CDR1 is DFQATT and CDR2 SNEGSKA (reference sequence). This CDR3 is built from 11 residues.

The chain couples TRBV5-4 to TRBJ1-2, with unresolved D. The CDR3 covers 15 residues. From germline, CDR1 is SGHNT and CDR2 YYREEE (reference sequence). Trimming took off 2 bases at V and 4 bases at J, with 15 bases between the two ends. In nucleotides, the CDR3 is TGTGCCAGCAGCTTCGTAAGGGTGGGAGCCTATGGCTACACCTTC. Amino acid sequence: CASSFVRVGAYGYTF.

The genes are TRBV5-5 and TRBJ1-6; possibly TRBD1 for D (5 bases). This CDR3 contains 17 residues. Trimming took 3 bases from V and 2 from J, leaving 15 bases between them. The germline V gene encodes CDR1 SGHKS and CDR2 YYEKEE (reference sequence). CDR3 coding DNA: TGTGCCAGCAGCTCCGGGGGACTAGACACCTATAATTCACCCCTCCACTTT. It encodes CASSSGGLDTYNSPLHF.

The chain has TRBV29-1 and TRBJ1-5; D might be TRBD1 (5 bases). V was shortened by 7 bases and J by 0 bases, with 13 bases between the two germline ends. In germline, CDR1 is SQVTM, CDR2 ANQGSEA. The CDR3 runs 14 residues. The CDR3 loop reads CSGEQVTSNQPQHF. The CDR3 region has the DNA TGCAGCGGAGAACAGGTTACTAGCAATCAGCCCCAGCATTTT.

The chain links TRBV6-4 to TRBJ2-3; 10 positions match TRBD2. Germline assignment: CDR1 MRHNA and CDR2 SNTAGT. CDR3 length equals 16 residues. The trim removed 0 bases at V and 0 bases at J, leaving 0 bases unmatched. The chain's CDR3 is CASSDSAGGSTDTQYF. In DNA, the CDR3 is TGTGCCAGCAGTGACTCAGCGGGAGGGAGCACAGATACGCAGTATTTT.

The CDR3 spells CASSSSGHSETQYF. The CDR3 DNA sequence: TGTGCCAGCAGCTCTAGCGGACACTCGGAGACCCAGTACTTC. The chain recombines TRBV7-7 with TRBJ2-5; 7 nucleotides agree with TRBD2. There are 14 residues in the CDR3. In germline, CDR1 is SSHAT, CDR2 FNYEAQ (reference sequence). The junction had 7 bases not matched to a gene; V was cut back by 4 bases and J by 5 bases.

CDR3 DNA sequence: TGTGCCAGCAGCTCATCCGGGACAGGGGGCTTCTACACCTTC. It encodes CASSSSGTGGFYTF. The genes are TRBV7-2 and TRBJ1-2, with TRBD1 matching 12 bases. Unmatched junction bases numbered 7, after V lost 4 bases and J lost 10 bases. Germline CDR1 reads SGHTA; CDR2 reads FQGNSA. This CDR3 spans 14 amino acids.

The rearrangement uses TRBV10-3 and TRBJ1-1; D call uncertain. Germline lookup yields CDR1 ENHRY and CDR2 SYGVKD. This CDR3 spans 13 amino acids. Between the trimmed V and J ends, which lost 3 bases and 8 bases, there was a span of 13 bases. CDR3 sequence reads: CAISDSGVREAFF. The DNA for the CDR3 is TGTGCCATCAGTGACAGTGGAGTAAGGGAAGCTTTCTTT.

The chain combines TRBV18 with TRBJ1-2, with 10 bases that match TRBD1. The V gene end was trimmed by 8 bases and the J gene end by 6 bases; junction bases not matched to a gene: 3. The CDR3 is 12 residues long. The germline gives CDR1 KGHSH, CDR2 LQKENI. CDR3 bases: TGTGCCAGCATTGGACAGGGGGATGGCTACACCTTC. Encoded protein: CASIGQGDGYTF. Based on the CDR3 plus reference TRBV18 and TRBJ1-2, the full variable domain is NAGVMQNPRHLVRRRGQEARLRCSPMKGHSHVYWYRQLPEEGLKFMVYLQKENIIDESGMPKERFSAEFPKEGPSILRIQQVVRGDSAAYFCASIGQGDGYTFGSGTRLTVV.

This sequence joins TRBV27 and TRBJ2-3; 9 bases are shared with TRBD2. Losses at the gene ends were 4 bases for V and 5 bases for J; bases not matched to a gene: 16. The CDR3 has 18 amino acids. Germline CDR1 is MNHEY and CDR2 is SMNVEV (reference sequence). The CDR3 region has the DNA TGTGCCAGCAGTTCCTACCCAAAGGCTAGCGGGAAGGAAGATACGCAGTATTTT. Amino acid sequence: CASSSYPKASGKEDTQYF.

The chain joins TRBV6-5 to TRBJ2-7, with a tentative D call TRBD2 (5 bases). V lost 2 bases and J lost 3, with 14 bases in between. Germline V lookup: CDR1 MNHEY, CDR2 SVGAGI. This CDR3 spans 15 amino acids. In DNA, the CDR3 is TGTGCCAGCAGTTACAGGGCTTCTGGAGGCTACGAGCAGTACTTC. Translation gives CASSYRASGGYEQYF.